These 11 T cell receptor beta chains came from one sample sequenced in a study of T-cell reconstitution after alpha-beta-depleted transplantation in children (dated by TCRdb to the mid-2010s). Receptors were amplified or captured by PCR. Sequencing took place on an Illumina HiSeq 2500. To normalize quantification of the TCRbeta repertoire, the TCR libraries were built with molecular barcoding that relied on unique molecular identifiers. Through fastp at Q25 and MiXCR, TCRdb rebuilt clones from the public reads, retaining in-frame beta chains. Every distinct CDR3 protein forms one entry, paired with its most common genes and DNA. This sample lists fewer than 700,000 distinct CDR3 sequences; 10% to 15% were detected once. Jointly, the top ten make up 2% to 2.5% of the sample. The treatment or condition label, read with the paper, signifies: allogeneic hematopoietic cell transplantation with graft depleted of TCRalphabeta T cells and CD19 B cells.

Sequencing used PBMCs, mostly from graft donor cells, obtained 360 days after TCRalphabeta/CD19-depleted stem cell transplant. The source is a male patient younger than 18 who had a stem cell transplant for acute myeloid leukemia, so the T cells may come from the graft donor.

At least ten counts were recorded for this clonotype. This sequence joins TRBV5-1 and TRBJ1-6, with TRBD1 matching over 7 bases. From germline, CDR1 is SGHRS and CDR2 YFSETQ. The CDR3 consists of 15 residues. Losses at the gene ends were 5 bases for V and 3 bases for J; bases not matched to a gene: 5. The CDR3 protein is CASRDRDSYNSPLHF. The DNA of the CDR3 is TGCGCCAGCAGGGACCGGGACAGCTATAATTCACCCCTCCACTTT.

There are a few counts of this clonotype. The chain has TRBV28 and TRBJ2-6; no definite D call. The CDR3 runs to 18 residues. Trimming pared 7 bases from V and 2 bases from J, leaving 21 bases between. Per germline, CDR1 MDHEN and CDR2 SYDVKM. CDR3 DNA sequence: TGTGCCAGCACAAAGACCTCCCTTCGCGGTCCTGGGGCCAACGTCCTGACTTTC. Amino acids: CASTKTSLRGPGANVLTF.

The V gene is TRBV5-1, the J gene TRBJ2-4; tentative D call: TRBD2 (7 bases). The CDR3 is 16 residues long. With 5 bases removed from V and 7 bases from J, the gap between germline ends came to 22 bases. Germline V gene lookup returns CDR1 SGHRS and CDR2 YFSETQ. As DNA, the CDR3 is TGCGCCAGCAGTCGTTTCTCCGGCGGGGGCATCAACATTCAGTACTTC. Translated: CASSRFSGGGINIQYF. Using reference TRBV5-1 and TRBJ2-4 for the parts outside the CDR3, the full variable domain is KAGVTQTPRYLIKTRGQQVTLSCSPISGHRSVSWYQQTPGQGLQFLFEYFSETQRNKGNFPGRFSGRQFSNSRSEMNVSTLELGDSALYLCASSRFSGGGINIQYFGAGTRLSVL.

This clonotype has only a few counts. V usage is TRBV7-2 and J usage is TRBJ2-7, with D unresolved. The CDR3 is 16 residues long. V lost 5 bases and J 2 bases, leaving 19 bases between the germline ends. Germline CDR1 reads SGHTA; CDR2 reads FQGNSA. CDR3 bases: TGTGCCAGCAGCCCACGACCCCTCAGTGGGACCTACGAGCAGTACTTC. This sequence encodes CASSPRPLSGTYEQYF.

This clonotype occurred a few times. The chain is built from TRBV7-8 and TRBJ2-7; 9 bases match TRBD1. The V gene end was trimmed by 1 base and the J gene end by 3 bases; junction bases not matched to a gene: 7. The germline V gene has CDR1 SGHVS and CDR2 FQNEAQ. The CDR3 is made up of 16 amino acids. The CDR3 reads CASSLGAGTGLYEQYF. CDR3 bases: TGTGCCAGCAGCTTAGGGGCAGGGACAGGGCTCTACGAGCAGTACTTC.

The chain recombines TRBV15 with TRBJ2-5, with no clear D. CDR1 LNHNV and CDR2 YYDKDF come from the germline V gene (reference sequence). This CDR3 is built from 14 residues. The V gene lost 0 bases and the J gene lost 4 bases, with 9 bases spanning the gap. The CDR3 DNA is TGTGCCACCAGCAGAGATCCTGGGCCAGAGACCCAGTACTTC. Translating it yields CATSRDPGPETQYF.

This clonotype occurred once. V is TRBV12-3 or TRBV12-4 and J is TRBJ2-3; 8 bases map to TRBD2. CDR3 length equals 15 residues. V lost 6 bases, J lost 3 bases, and 8 bases stayed unmatched. CDR3 coding DNA: TGTGCCAGCAGCCAACTAGCGGTACCAACAGATACGCAGTATTTT. Protein: CASSQLAVPTDTQYF.

The table lists this clonotype with many counts. The V call is TRBV24-1, the J call TRBJ2-2; 9 bases map to TRBD2. The CDR3 has 15 residues. Germline values: CDR1 KGHDR, CDR2 SFDVKD. V lost 7 bases and J lost 0; bases outside the gene matches: 2. CDR3: CATSLAGPNTGELFF. The CDR3 DNA is TGTGCCACCAGCCTAGCGGGACCGAACACCGGGGAGCTGTTTTTT.

This clonotype was seen a single time. The CDR3 DNA reads TGTGCCAGCAGCCCCGTCTTCGGCCTAGGCGGAAATGAGCAGTTCTTC. This gives the protein CASSPVFGLGGNEQFF. This chain joins TRBV6-2 or TRBV6-3 and TRBJ2-1; D unresolved. Germline V gene lookup returns CDR1 MNHEY and CDR2 SVGEGT. The CDR3 runs to 16 residues. V lost 6 bases and J lost 7, with 22 bases in between.

V is TRBV19 and J is TRBJ2-7, with 13 bases identical to TRBD2. The V gene end was trimmed by 5 bases and the J gene end by 6 bases; junction bases not matched to a gene: 13. The CDR3 runs 17 residues. Germline CDR1 is LNHDA and CDR2 is SQIVND (reference sequence). CDR3 sequence: CASSPGTSGARGGEQYF. The DNA of the CDR3 is TGTGCCAGTAGTCCCGGGACTAGCGGGGCCCGAGGGGGCGAGCAGTACTTC.

This rearrangement joins TRBV29-1 to TRBJ2-1, with D perhaps matching TRBD2 (5 bases). Germline CDR1 is SQVTM and CDR2 is ANQGSEA. V lost 3 bases, J lost 14 bases, and 17 bases lay in between. This CDR3 region has 12 residues. CDR3 sequence (DNA): TGCAGCGTTGAGGGGTGGACTCTCACGAAGTTCTTC. This encodes CSVEGWTLTKFF.